A selection of T cell receptor beta chains follows, all from one sample in a study of cytomegalovirus exposure and HLA in healthy donors. Only in-frame clones appear in the TCRdb table, and some are missing; sequencing was by immunoSEQ multiplex PCR. The sample has 95,000 to 150,000 clones, roughly 70% seen once. Material for sequencing was PBMCs. Receptors originate from a woman aged 40 to 50 in good health and CMV-seropositive. The CDR3 runs from the conserved cysteine through the conserved F or W. A D gene is named only where the DNA matches it firmly. The size field is filled for only some rows; it gives once, few, many or a size class.

CDR3 length	D gene	clone size	V gene	J gene	CDR3 DNA	CDR3 protein
17	TRBD1	.	TRBV13	TRBJ1-3	TGTGCCAGCAGCTTAGGGAGTAGGCAGGGGGCTGGGAACACCATATATTTT	CASSLGSRQGAGNTIYF
16	TRBD2	.	TRBV30	TRBJ2-1	TGTGCCTGGAGGGCGGGTCTAGCGGGGGTTTACAATGAGCAGTTCTTC	CAWRAGLAGVYNEQFF
15	TRBD1	.	TRBV7-8	TRBJ1-1	TGTGCCAGCAGCTTAGTCGGGACAGGGGGCGTTGAAGCTTTCTTT	CASSLVGTGGVEAFF
13	TRBD1	few	TRBV29-1	TRBJ2-7	TGCAGCGTTGAAACAGGGGAATCCTACGAGCAGTACTTC	CSVETGESYEQYF
14	.	once	TRBV7-8	TRBJ1-1	TGTGCCAGCAACCCTGGGGGGGGGCTGACTGAAGCTTTCTTT	CASNPGGGLTEAFF
13	TRBD1	.	TRBV2	TRBJ2-7	TGTGCCAGCAAAGTTACGACAGGGAAAGAGCAGTACTTC	CASKVTTGKEQYF
17	.	.	TRBV4-3	TRBJ1-2	TGCGCCAGCAGCCAAGATTGGTTCTCGGGACATGGGGAGGGCTACACCTTC	CASSQDWFSGHGEGYTF
14	TRBD1	.	TRBV15	TRBJ2-2	TGTGCCACCAGCAGTGACAGGGGCTCCGGGGAGCTGTTTTTT	CATSSDRGSGELFF
16	TRBD1	few	TRBV6-5	TRBJ1-2	TGTGCCAGCAGTTACTCCTCGGACAGGGGAGAGTATGGCTACACCTTC	CASSYSSDRGEYGYTF
17	TRBD2	.	TRBV4-1	TRBJ2-1	TGCGCCAGCAGCCAAGATCAGCCTAGCGGATTCTACAATGAGCAGTTCTTC	CASSQDQPSGFYNEQFF
15	TRBD1	.	TRBV18	TRBJ1-4	TGTGCCAGCTCACGGCCGGGACAGGGAATTGAAAAACTGTTTTTT	CASSRPGQGIEKLFF
14	TRBD1	.	TRBV7-8	TRBJ2-2	TGTGCCAGCAGCTTTAGGGGGCTTGTCGGGGAGCTGTTTTTT	CASSFRGLVGELFF
14	.	.	TRBV7-9	TRBJ1-1	TGTGCCAGCAGCTTAAGACAGGTGAACACTGAAGCTTTCTTT	CASSLRQVNTEAFF
15	.	few	TRBV7-3	TRBJ1-6	TGTGCCAGCAGCCTAGAGAGAAGGCCGGATTCACCCCTCCACTTT	CASSLERRPDSPLHF
19	.	.	TRBV2	TRBJ1-1	TGTGCCAGCAGTGAAGCGGGCGGGGGGCGGTCACAATGGGCCACTGAAGCTTTCTTT	CASSEAGGGRSQWATEAFF
15	.	.	TRBV27	TRBJ2-1	TGTGCCAGCAGTCCCCGTGGGGCCAAAGTAAATGAGCAGTTCTTC	CASSPRGAKVNEQFF
13	TRBD1	.	TRBV30	TRBJ1-5	TGTGCCTCACGGGGGACAGTCAATCAGCCCCAGCATTTT	CASRGTVNQPQHF
18	TRBD2	.	TRBV14	TRBJ2-1	TGTGCCAGCAGCCCGACAGGACTAGCGGGGGACCTAGACAATGAGCAGTTCTTC	CASSPTGLAGDLDNEQFF
15	TRBD2	.	TRBV6-1	TRBJ2-7	TGTGCCAGCAGTGAAGGGGCGGGGGGGGTCCACGAGCAGTACTTC	CASSEGAGGVHEQYF
16	.	.	TRBV7-9	TRBJ1-2	TGTGCCAGCAGCCCCCCGGACTGGGGTCCATCCTATGGCTACACCTTC	CASSPPDWGPSYGYTF
16	TRBD1	.	TRBV4-3	TRBJ1-2	TGCGCCAGCAGCCAAGATCTACAGGGGGGTCCGTATGGCTACACCTTC	CASSQDLQGGPYGYTF
14	.	.	TRBV25-1	TRBJ1-2	TGTGCCAGCAGTGACCCCGGGACACTCTATGGCTACACCTTC	CASSDPGTLYGYTF
12	.	.	TRBV29-1	TRBJ2-7	TGCAGCGTTGAGTCAGGCGACTACGAGCAGTACTTC	CSVESGDYEQYF
13	.	.	TRBV27	TRBJ1-1	TGTGCCAGCAGTTTCACCGGGAACACTGAAGCTTTCTTT	CASSFTGNTEAFF
15	TRBD1	.	TRBV5-6	TRBJ2-7	TGTGCCAGCAGCTTGCGACAGGGGGCCACCTACGAGCAGTACTTC	CASSLRQGATYEQYF
15	TRBD2	.	TRBV28	TRBJ2-1	TGTGCCAGCAGACTCGGGGCTAGCGGCTACAATGAGCAGTTCTTC	CASRLGASGYNEQFF
15	.	.	TRBV9	TRBJ1-5	TGTGCCAGCAGCGGGAGGGGCGTCGGCAATCAGCCCCAGCATTTT	CASSGRGVGNQPQHF
17	TRBD2	.	TRBV19	TRBJ2-5	TGTGCCACGAAATCCAGGGAGGGACTGTGGAACCAAGAGACCCAGTACTTC	CATKSREGLWNQETQYF
15	TRBD2	.	TRBV28	TRBJ2-1	TGTGCCAGCAGCCCAGGACTAGCGGGAAGGAATGAGCAGTTCTTC	CASSPGLAGRNEQFF
19	.	once	TRBV11-2	TRBJ2-5	TGTGCCAGCGGATTGACGGCCCTTATTAGAGAGGGGGAGCAAGAGACCCAGTACTTC	CASGLTALIREGEQETQYF
15	.	few	TRBV5-6	TRBJ2-1	TGTGCCAGCAGCTTGCGGGTGATGCGGTACAATGAGCAGTTCTTC	CASSLRVMRYNEQFF
12	.	.	TRBV29-1	TRBJ1-2	TGCAGCGTTGCGGGGGGGGCCTATGGCTACACCTTC	CSVAGGAYGYTF
14	.	.	TRBV7-8	TRBJ2-1	TGTGCCAGCATTAACAGCGGGCCTGGGAATGAGCAGTTCTTC	CASINSGPGNEQFF
17	TRBD1	.	TRBV4-2	TRBJ2-2	TGTGCCAGCAGCCGTTCAGCAGGGGGAGACATCACCGGGGAGCTGTTTTTT	CASSRSAGGDITGELFF
15	TRBD1	.	TRBV6-1	TRBJ2-7	TGTGCCAGCAGGCCTACAGGGGAAAGCTCCTACGAGCAGTACTTC	CASRPTGESSYEQYF
14	.	.	TRBV28	TRBJ1-5	TGTGCCAGCACCCTTGGGAGGGTTGATCAGCCCCAGCATTTT	CASTLGRVDQPQHF
13	.	.	TRBV6-4	TRBJ1-1	TGTGCCAGCGTGGGTCGGGAGAACACTGAAGCTTTCTTT	CASVGRENTEAFF
13	.	once	TRBV30	TRBJ2-3	TGTGCCTGGACTCATCCAGGGTTGGATACGCAGTATTTT	CAWTHPGLDTQYF
13	.	few	TRBV19	TRBJ1-1	TGTGCCAGTAGTACCCCGGGGAACACTGAAGCTTTCTTT	CASSTPGNTEAFF
13	.	few	TRBV6-1	TRBJ1-1	TGTGCCAGCAGTGACCAGGTGAACACTGAAGCTTTCTTT	CASSDQVNTEAFF
15	.	.	TRBV18	TRBJ2-1	TGTGCCAGCTCACTACAGGGTCTACAATACGGTGAGCAGTTCTTC	CASSLQGLQYGEQFF
16	.	.	TRBV18	TRBJ2-3	TGTGCCAGCTCAACAGGGATTGGGCCCGGCACAGATACGCAGTATTTT	CASSTGIGPGTDTQYF
14	TRBD1	.	TRBV7-3	TRBJ1-2	TGTGCCAGCAGCCCAGGACAGGGGGCCAGGGGCTACACCTTC	CASSPGQGARGYTF
16	.	once	TRBV7-2	TRBJ2-2	TGTGCCAGCAGCCCCCCCTCCGCGGAGAACACCGGGGAGCTGTTTTTT	CASSPPSAENTGELFF
14	.	.	TRBV10-3	TRBJ2-7	TGTGCCATCACCGCAGGGGAAAGCCCCTACGAGCAGTACTTC	CAITAGESPYEQYF
16	.	.	TRBV9	TRBJ2-1	TGTGCCAGCAGCGTAGCTACAAGCGTCTCCTACAATGAGCAGTTCTTC	CASSVATSVSYNEQFF
18	TRBD2	.	TRBV7-2	TRBJ2-5	TGTGCCAGCAGCTTAGTGTCTAGCGGGAAGGGTAGGCAAGAGACCCAGTACTTC	CASSLVSSGKGRQETQYF
14	TRBD1	.	TRBV2	TRBJ1-5	TGTGCCAGCAGTGTCATTCAGGGGGATCAGCCCCAGCATTTT	CASSVIQGDQPQHF
15	TRBD1	.	TRBV5-4	TRBJ1-2	TGTGCCAGCAGCTTCGGGACAGGGACTAACTATGGCTACACCTTC	CASSFGTGTNYGYTF
12	.	.	TRBV6-5	TRBJ2-7	TGTGCCAGCATCTCTTTCCAGTACGAGCAGTACTTC	CASISFQYEQYF
14	.	few	TRBV7-3	TRBJ2-1	TGTGCCAGCAGCTCGACAGGACTCTACAATGAGCAGTTCTTC	CASSSTGLYNEQFF
16	.	.	TRBV5-1	TRBJ2-1	TGCGCCAGCAGATCGCGGGACCCCTTGGTTTACAATGAGCAGTTCTTC	CASRSRDPLVYNEQFF
15	TRBD1	many	TRBV6-1	TRBJ1-1	TGTGCCAGTAGTAAGGGACAGGGGTCGAACACTGAAGCTTTCTTT	CASSKGQGSNTEAFF
17	TRBD1	.	TRBV7-9	TRBJ1-1	TGTGCCAGCAGACCAAACCGGGACAGAACCCTCCCGGCTGAAGCTTTCTTT	CASRPNRDRTLPAEAFF
15	.	.	TRBV4-2	TRBJ2-7	TGTGCCAGCAGCCCCTCCGGGGTAGCTCCCTACGAGCAGTACTTC	CASSPSGVAPYEQYF